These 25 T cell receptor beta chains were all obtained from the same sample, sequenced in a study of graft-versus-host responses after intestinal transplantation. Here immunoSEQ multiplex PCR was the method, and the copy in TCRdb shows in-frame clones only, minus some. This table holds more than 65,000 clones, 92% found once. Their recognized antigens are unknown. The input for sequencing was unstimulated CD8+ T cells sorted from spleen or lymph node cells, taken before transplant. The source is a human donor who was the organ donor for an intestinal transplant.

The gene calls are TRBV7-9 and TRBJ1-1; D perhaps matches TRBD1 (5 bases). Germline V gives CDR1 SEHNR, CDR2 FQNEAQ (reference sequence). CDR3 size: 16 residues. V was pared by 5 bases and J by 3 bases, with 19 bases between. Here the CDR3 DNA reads TGTGCCAGCAGCCCACCCCCCCACAGGCCGGACACTGAAGCTTTCTTT. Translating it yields CASSPPPHRPDTEAFF. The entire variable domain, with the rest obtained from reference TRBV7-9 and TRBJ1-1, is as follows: DTGVSQNPRHKITKRGQNVTFRCDPISEHNRLYWYRQTLGQGPEFLTYFQNEAQLEKSRLLSDRFSAERPKGSFSTLEIQRTEQGDSAMYLCASSPPPHRPDTEAFFGQGTRLTVV.

For the CDR3, the DNA is TGTGCCAGCAGCCCTACTAGCGGGGAGCTATACGAGCAGTACTTC. Translation gives CASSPTSGELYEQYF. This chain connects TRBV5-5 to TRBJ2-7, with TRBD2 matching 10 bases. After removal of 4 bases from V and 4 bases from J, the junction contained 8 bases not matched to a gene. Germline assignment: CDR1 SGHKS and CDR2 YYEKEE (reference sequence). This CDR3 has 15 amino acids.

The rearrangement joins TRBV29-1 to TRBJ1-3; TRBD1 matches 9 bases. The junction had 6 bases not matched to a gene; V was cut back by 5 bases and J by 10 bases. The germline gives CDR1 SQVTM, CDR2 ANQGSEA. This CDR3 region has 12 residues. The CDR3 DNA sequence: TGCAGCGTTTCGGGACAGGGCCGGACCATATATTTT. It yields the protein CSVSGQGRTIYF.

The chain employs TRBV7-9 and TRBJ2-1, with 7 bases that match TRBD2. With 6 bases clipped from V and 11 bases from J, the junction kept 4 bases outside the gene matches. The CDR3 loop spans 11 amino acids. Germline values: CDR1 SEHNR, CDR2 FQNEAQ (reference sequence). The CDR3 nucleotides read TGTGCCAGCAGTCGAGCGGGGCAGCAGTTCTTC. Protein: CASSRAGQQFF. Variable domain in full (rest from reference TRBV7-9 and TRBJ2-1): DTGVSQNPRHKITKRGQNVTFRCDPISEHNRLYWYRQTLGQGPEFLTYFQNEAQLEKSRLLSDRFSAERPKGSFSTLEIQRTEQGDSAMYLCASSRAGQQFFGPGTRLTVL.

CDR3: CASSPSPGLLHYEQYF. DNA for the CDR3: TGTGCCAGCAGTCCCTCTCCGGGTCTCCTCCACTACGAGCAGTACTTC. The chain joins TRBV27 to TRBJ2-7; D unresolved. CDR1 is MNHEY and CDR2 is SMNVEV in the germline V gene (reference sequence). This CDR3 region has 16 residues. Trimming pared 5 bases from V and 3 bases from J, leaving 20 bases between.

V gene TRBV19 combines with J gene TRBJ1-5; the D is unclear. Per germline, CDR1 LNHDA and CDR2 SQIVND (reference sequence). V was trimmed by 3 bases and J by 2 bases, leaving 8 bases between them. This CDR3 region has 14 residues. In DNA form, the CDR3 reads TGTGCCAGTAGTATGAGGGTCGGCAATCAGCCCCAGCATTTT. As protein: CASSMRVGNQPQHF.

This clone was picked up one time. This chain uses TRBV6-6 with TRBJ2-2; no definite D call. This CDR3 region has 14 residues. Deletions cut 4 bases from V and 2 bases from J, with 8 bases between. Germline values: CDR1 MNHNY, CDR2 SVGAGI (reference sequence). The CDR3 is CASSLYYNTGELFF. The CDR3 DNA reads TGTGCCAGCAGTTTATATTATAACACCGGGGAGCTGTTTTTT.

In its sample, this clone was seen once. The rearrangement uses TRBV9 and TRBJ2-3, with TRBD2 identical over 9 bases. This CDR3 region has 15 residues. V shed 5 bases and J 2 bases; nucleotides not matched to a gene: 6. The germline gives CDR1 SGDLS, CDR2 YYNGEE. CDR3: CASSRLADDTDTQYF. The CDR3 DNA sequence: TGTGCCAGCAGTCGACTAGCGGATGACACAGATACGCAGTATTTT.

The DNA of the CDR3 is TGTGCCAGCAGCCCGACAGCGGGGGCCACCTACGAGCAGTACTTC. It is translated as CASSPTAGATYEQYF. The rearrangement links TRBV27 to TRBJ2-7; TRBD2 matches at 8 bases. Germline CDR1 and CDR2: MNHEY and SMNVEV (reference sequence). This CDR3 has 15 amino acids. J lost 2 bases, V lost 6 bases, and 9 bases had no gene match.

CDR3 residues: CASSQGQGAFEQYF. The CDR3, as DNA: TGCGCCAGCAGCCAAGGACAGGGGGCATTTGAGCAGTACTTC. The chain uses TRBV4-1 and TRBJ2-7, with 10 bases matching TRBD1. Germline lookup yields CDR1 MGHRA and CDR2 YSYEKL. CDR3 size: 14 residues. V gave up 1 base and J gave up 7 bases; unmatched junction bases: 4.

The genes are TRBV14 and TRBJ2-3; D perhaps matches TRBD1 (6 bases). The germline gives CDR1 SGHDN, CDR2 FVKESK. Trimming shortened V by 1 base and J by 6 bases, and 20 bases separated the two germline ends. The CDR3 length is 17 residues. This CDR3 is CASSQGPPGHPPDTQYF. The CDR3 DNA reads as TGTGCCAGCAGCCAAGGGCCTCCGGGACACCCTCCGGATACGCAGTATTTT.

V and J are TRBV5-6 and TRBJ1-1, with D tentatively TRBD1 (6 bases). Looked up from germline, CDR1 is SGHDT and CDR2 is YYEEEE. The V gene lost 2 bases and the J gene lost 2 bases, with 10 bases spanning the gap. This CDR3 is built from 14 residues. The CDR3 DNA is TGTGCCAGCAGCTTCGGGACACTCAACACTGAAGCTTTCTTT. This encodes CASSFGTLNTEAFF.

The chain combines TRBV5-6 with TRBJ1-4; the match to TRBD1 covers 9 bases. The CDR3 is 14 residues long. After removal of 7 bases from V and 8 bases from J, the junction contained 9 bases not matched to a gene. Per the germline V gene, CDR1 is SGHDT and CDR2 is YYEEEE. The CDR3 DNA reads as TGTGCCAGCCTCCTACAGGGGGCTGGGGAAAAACTGTTTTTT. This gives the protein CASLLQGAGEKLFF.

CDR3 region: CASSLDGVAEAFF. The DNA of the CDR3 is TGCGCCAGCAGCCTAGACGGGGTGGCTGAAGCTTTCTTT. The chain joins TRBV4-1 to TRBJ1-1; no reliable D call. V was shortened by 4 bases and J by 6 bases, with 12 bases between the two germline ends. The length of the CDR3 is 13 residues. Germline CDR1 MGHRA, CDR2 YSYEKL.

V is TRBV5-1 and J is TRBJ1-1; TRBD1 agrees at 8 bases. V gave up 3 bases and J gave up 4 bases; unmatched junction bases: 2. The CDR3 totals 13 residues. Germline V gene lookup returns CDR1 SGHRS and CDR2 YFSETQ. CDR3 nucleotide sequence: TGCGCCAGCAGCTACGGGACAGGCACTGAAGCTTTCTTT. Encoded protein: CASSYGTGTEAFF.

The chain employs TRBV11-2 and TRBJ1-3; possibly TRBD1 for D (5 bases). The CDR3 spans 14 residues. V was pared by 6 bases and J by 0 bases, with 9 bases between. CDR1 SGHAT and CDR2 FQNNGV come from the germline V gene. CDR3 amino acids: CASSYGGSGNTIYF. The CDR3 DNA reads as TGTGCCAGCAGTTACGGGGGCTCTGGAAACACCATATATTTT.

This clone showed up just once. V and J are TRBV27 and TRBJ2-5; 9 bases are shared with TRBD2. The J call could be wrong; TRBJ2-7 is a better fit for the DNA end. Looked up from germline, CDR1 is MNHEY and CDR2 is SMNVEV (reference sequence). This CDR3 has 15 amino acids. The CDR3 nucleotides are TGTGCCAGCAGTTTTAGCGGGGGCCGTCACTACGAGCAGTACTTC. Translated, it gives CASSFSGGRHYEQYF.

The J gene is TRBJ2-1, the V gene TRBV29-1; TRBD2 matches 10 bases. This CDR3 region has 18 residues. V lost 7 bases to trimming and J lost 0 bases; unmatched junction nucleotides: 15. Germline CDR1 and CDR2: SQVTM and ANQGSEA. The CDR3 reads CSAEGASGGLSSYNEQFF. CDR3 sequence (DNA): TGCAGCGCCGAAGGGGCTAGCGGGGGCCTGAGCTCCTACAATGAGCAGTTCTTC.

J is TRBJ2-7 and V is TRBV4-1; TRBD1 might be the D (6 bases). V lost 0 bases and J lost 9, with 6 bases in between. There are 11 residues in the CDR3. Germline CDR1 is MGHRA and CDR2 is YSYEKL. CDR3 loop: CASSQDRGQYF. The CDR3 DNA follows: TGCGCCAGCAGCCAAGACAGGGGGCAGTACTTC.

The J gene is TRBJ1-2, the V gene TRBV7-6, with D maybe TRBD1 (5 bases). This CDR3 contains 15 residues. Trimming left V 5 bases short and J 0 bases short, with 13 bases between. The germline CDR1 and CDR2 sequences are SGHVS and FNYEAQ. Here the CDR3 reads CASSPTGQANYGYTF. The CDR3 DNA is TGTGCCAGCAGCCCCACCGGACAAGCTAACTATGGCTACACCTTC.

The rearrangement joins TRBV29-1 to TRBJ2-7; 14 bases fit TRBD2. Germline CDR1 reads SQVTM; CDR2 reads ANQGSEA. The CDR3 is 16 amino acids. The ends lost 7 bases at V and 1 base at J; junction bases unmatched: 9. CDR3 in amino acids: CSAFGLAGGLSYEQYF. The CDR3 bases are TGCAGCGCTTTCGGACTAGCGGGGGGCTTGTCCTACGAGCAGTACTTC.

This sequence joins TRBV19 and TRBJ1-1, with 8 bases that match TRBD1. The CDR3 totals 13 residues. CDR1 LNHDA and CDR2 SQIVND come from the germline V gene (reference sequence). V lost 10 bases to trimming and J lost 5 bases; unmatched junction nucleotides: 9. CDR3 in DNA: TGTGCCACCGCCTCAGGGGGCTGGACTGAAGCTTTCTTT. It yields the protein CATASGGWTEAFF.

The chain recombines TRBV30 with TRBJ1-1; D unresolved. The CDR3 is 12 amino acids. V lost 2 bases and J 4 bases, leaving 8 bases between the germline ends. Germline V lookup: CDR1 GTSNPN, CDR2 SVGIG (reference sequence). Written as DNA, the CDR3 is TGTGCCTGGAGTTCCTTTGTCACTGAAGCTTTCTTT. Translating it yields CAWSSFVTEAFF.

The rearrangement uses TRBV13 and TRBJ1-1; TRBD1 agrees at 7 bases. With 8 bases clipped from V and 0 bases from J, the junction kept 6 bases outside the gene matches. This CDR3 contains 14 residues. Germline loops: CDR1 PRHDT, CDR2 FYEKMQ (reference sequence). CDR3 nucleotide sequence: TGTGCCAGCCAGACAGGGCGAATGAACACTGAAGCTTTCTTT. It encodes CASQTGRMNTEAFF.

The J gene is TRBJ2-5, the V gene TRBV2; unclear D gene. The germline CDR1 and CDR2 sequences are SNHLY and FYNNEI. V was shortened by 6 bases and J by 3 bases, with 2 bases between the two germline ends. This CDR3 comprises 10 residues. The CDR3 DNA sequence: TGTGCCAGCAGCAAAGAGACCCAGTACTTC. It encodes CASSKETQYF.